The following is a T cell receptor (beta chain) sequence with its context. There is no known antigen for this receptor. Qualities for individual bases were not recorded, and no much larger clone is one base off. Counted from cysteine to phenylalanine, this CDR3 has 14 amino acids. Solely the CDR3 DNA is kept, with 42 bases framed from the first base. From a lookup of the germline V gene, CDR1 and CDR2 are MDHEN and SYDVKM. V drops 6 bases and J drops 6 bases, leaving 15 bases in between. The library was generated by 5' RACE. The run used an Illumina HiSeq 2500. A second PCR of about 7 to 12 cycles was run with a J-beta primer mix and a sample-barcoded 5' primer. Each TCR beta cDNA molecule received a unique molecular identifier from a template-switch 5' adaptor carrying 12 random nucleotides. Each sample yielded at least 2.5 million CDR3-containing paired-end reads. First-strand cDNA synthesis was performed from all RNA using the Mint cDNA synthesis kit, with priming by a TRBC-specific oligonucleotide. Following uracil-DNA glycosylase treatment, a first 18-cycle PCR with universal primers M1SS and BC2_uni_R was performed on all cDNA. The paper's processing steps were these. Normalization of each sample was performed by random selection of 1 million high-quality reads, each carrying a distinct molecular identifier. Reads with shared molecular identifiers were discarded instead of being binned into consensus sequences. CDR3 identification, clonotype clustering and error correction used MiTCR with a Q25 quality threshold and the strictest error-elimination algorithm. Lower-bound total TCR beta diversity was estimated with a nonparametric unseen species model using Euler transformation. TCRdb reprocessing: public reads trimmed at Q25 with fastp, clones called with MiXCR, in-frame beta chains kept. Duplicate CDR3 protein sequences are folded into a single record with the most common DNA and genes. TCRdb's processing, not the study's, gives the V and J calls here. The sample has 2 million or so distinct CDR3 sequences on record, about 50% of them singletons. In total, the top ten clones hold 2.1% of the sample.

This record belongs to a study of blood T cells in healthy people across ages (dated by TCRdb to about 2015). Describing the broader study: In model experiments, template switching captured roughly one uniquely barcoded TCR beta cDNA molecule for every two T cells. Two additional independent replicas of 1 million unique cDNA reads from the same blood draw were analyzed for two donors (one aged 18 to 30 and one aged 80 or older). Donors of different ages were randomly distributed across sequencing lanes to avoid experimental bias. Four age groups were formed from the donors: young (average approximately 15 years), middle-aged (approximately 39), aged (roughly 56) and long-lived (about 80). The study measured age-related changes in TCR beta repertoire diversity using deep sequencing normalized with unique cDNA molecular identifiers. Points the paper makes about the study in general: The CMV infection status of donors was not known, potentially confounding age-related changes in expanded clonotypes. As age increased, observed TCR beta diversity per million T cells dropped in a roughly linear way, and a significant reduction was already evident by age 40. The long-lived group showed more naive CD4+ T cells, fewer expanded clones and increased TCR diversity than the aged group, suggesting age selection. There was a strong correlation between observed TCR beta diversity and the percentage of naive T cells measured by flow cytometry. Estimates of total diversity based on one million sequenced T cells were regarded as lower bounds and as underestimates. Since profiling was done on bulk unsorted PBMCs, naive and antigen-experienced compartments could not be conclusively compared.

The donors were a few dozen Caucasian individuals from Russia, aged roughly 6 to 100 years, who were systemically healthy. Roughly 10 milliliters of peripheral blood were drawn from each donor into EDTA-treated Vacutainer tubes. PBMCs were isolated by Ficoll-Paque density-gradient centrifugation, with at least 6.5 million obtained per sample. Total RNA was extracted from PBMCs with Trizol reagent, with at least 5 micrograms obtained per sample. For every donor, flow cytometry on a PBMC aliquot measured the percentage of naive CD45RAhigh/CD27high T cells. The chain links TRBV28 with TRBJ2-1; the D region possibly corresponds to TRBD2 (6 bases align). This sequence originates from a woman in her thirties or forties in good health. Material for sequencing was blood. The CDR3 reads CASSPAVGGNEQFF. In nucleotide form, the sequence is TGTGCCAGCAGCCCGGCGGTCGGGGGCAATGAGCAGTTCTTC.